This TCR beta chain was retrieved from a study of T cells in Graves' hyperthyroidism and ophthalmopathy. Authors of the study amplified TCR beta CDR3 regions from RNA transcripts. During a first-round RT-PCR of the TCR CDR3, the HTBI primer set was used. TCRdb re-analysed the multiplex PCR reads in MiXCR, keeping a single row per CDR3 protein. The profile shows under 700,000 distinct CDR3 sequences, 16% of them singletons. Germline lookup yields CDR1 SGHDN and CDR2 FVKESK. This CDR3 region has 16 residues. The ends lost 1 base at V and 0 bases at J; junction bases unmatched: 1. This clonotype was counted ten times or more.

This sequence joins TRBV14 and TRBJ2-5; the match to TRBD2 covers 11 bases. The TCR originated in a woman younger than 30 with Graves' hyperthyroidism. Material for sequencing was blood. The CDR3 DNA sequence: TGTGCCAGCAGCCAAGGACTAGCGGGGCACCAAGAGACCCAGTACTTC. Protein product: CASSQGLAGHQETQYF.